These 15 T cell receptor beta chains were sequenced from one sample in a study of control samples from healthy donors and cancer patients. The protocol was immunoSEQ multiplex PCR, while the TCRdb copy is restricted to in-frame clones and leaves out a portion. The data contain approximately 60,000 clones, almost 85% of them seen just once; the ten biggest clones take up approximately 5%. The specimen was blood. These receptors were collected from a man aged 35 to 55 in good health.

This clone was counted once. The rearrangement joins TRBV6-5 to TRBJ1-1; unclear D gene. The germline V gene has CDR1 MNHEY and CDR2 SVGAGI. The CDR3 has 14 residues. V was clipped by 6 bases and J by 5 bases, with 16 bases between them. The CDR3 DNA reads TGTGCCAGCAGCCATTCTCGGACGCGGACTGAAGCTTTCTTT. Protein sequence: CASSHSRTRTEAFF.

V is TRBV11-3 and J is TRBJ2-7; TRBD2 might be the D (5 bases). Trimming removed 5 bases from V and 2 bases from J, with 22 bases in between. This CDR3 is 17 amino acids long. Germline CDR1 and CDR2: SGHNT and YENEEA. Written as DNA, the CDR3 is TGTGCCAGCAGCCTCCCGCCGACGTGGGGAGTTACCTACGAGCAGTACTTC. It yields the protein CASSLPPTWGVTYEQYF.

V is TRBV5-5 and J is TRBJ2-7; 14 bases align to TRBD2. Unmatched junction bases numbered 5, after V lost 6 bases and J lost 3 bases. Germline CDR1 and CDR2: SGHKS and YYEKEE (reference sequence). This CDR3 is 15 amino acids long. CDR3 amino acids: CASKNGLAGGYEQYF. In DNA, the CDR3 is TGTGCCAGCAAAAATGGACTAGCGGGAGGCTACGAGCAGTACTTC.

The chain recombines TRBV11-2 with TRBJ2-7; the D is unclear. The V gene lost 1 base and the J gene lost 3 bases, with 10 bases spanning the gap. Germline values: CDR1 SGHAT, CDR2 FQNNGV. This CDR3 has 14 residues. The CDR3 region is CASSLGQIIYEQYF. The CDR3, as DNA: TGTGCCAGCAGCTTAGGACAAATCATCTACGAGCAGTACTTC.

The gene calls are TRBV29-1 and TRBJ2-5; D might be TRBD1 (6 bases). The CDR3 has 13 amino acids. V lost 3 bases and J 6 bases, leaving 14 bases between the germline ends. In germline, CDR1 is SQVTM, CDR2 ANQGSEA. CDR3 protein: CSVEVGRGQTQYF. CDR3 bases: TGCAGCGTTGAGGTGGGCAGGGGCCAGACCCAGTACTTC.

This clone was seen ten or more times. V and J are TRBV12-2 and TRBJ1-5. TRBV12-2 is noted as a pseudogene. This CDR3 is built from 15 residues. The CDR3 sequence: CASRCLERVNQPQHF. The CDR3 nucleotides are TGTGCAAGTCGCTGCCTAGAAAGGGTCAATCAGCCCCAGCATTTT.

The chain is built from TRBV11-3 and TRBJ2-3, with 12 bases fitting TRBD2. The CDR3 loop spans 19 amino acids. V trimming: 5 bases; J trimming: 2 bases; junction bases outside the gene matches: 14. CDR1 is SGHNT, CDR2 YENEEA, per germline. This CDR3 reads CASSIPFSGTSGPTDTQYF. CDR3 DNA sequence: TGTGCCAGCAGCATTCCCTTCTCCGGGACTAGCGGGCCCACAGATACGCAGTATTTT.

The chain couples TRBV9 to TRBJ2-1, with 15 positions matching TRBD2. The CDR3 is made up of 16 amino acids. V shed 0 bases, J shed 9 bases, and the junction held 4 bases outside the gene matches. Per germline, CDR1 SGDLS and CDR2 YYNGEE. The CDR3 coding sequence is TGTGCCAGCAGCGTAGGGACTAGCGGGAGGGCCGGTGAGCAGTTCTTC. Translated, it gives CASSVGTSGRAGEQFF. The variable domain in full, completed from reference TRBV9 and TRBJ2-1, reads DSGVTQTPKHLITATGQRVTLRCSPRSGDLSVYWYQQSLDQGLQFLIQYYNGEERAKGNILERFSAQQFPDLHSELNLSSLELGDSALYFCASSVGTSGRAGEQFFGPGTRLTVL.

V gene TRBV7-9 combines with J gene TRBJ2-1, with D uncertain. Per germline, CDR1 SEHNR and CDR2 FQNEAQ (reference sequence). Trimming removed 7 bases at V and 8 bases at J, with 15 bases between. The CDR3 spans 13 residues. CDR3: CASTVLQWDEQFF. The CDR3 DNA reads as TGTGCCAGCACTGTTCTTCAGTGGGATGAGCAGTTCTTC.

CDR3 loop: CASSLRPSDTQYF. Here the CDR3 DNA reads TGTGCCAGCAGTTTAAGACCCTCAGATACGCAGTATTTT. The chain carries TRBV27 and TRBJ2-3; no clear D gene. The V gene's germline CDR1 is MNHEY and CDR2 SMNVEV (reference sequence). CDR3 length: 13 amino acids. V was pared by 2 bases and J by 4 bases, with 7 bases between.

The chain is built from TRBV28 and TRBJ1-2; D is unclear. Germline assignment: CDR1 MDHEN and CDR2 SYDVKM. CDR3 size: 13 residues. V shed 5 bases and J shed 4 bases, with 11 bases lying between them. DNA of the CDR3: TGTGCCAGCAGTGCCATGGTCGGCTATGGCTACACCTTC. Translation: CASSAMVGYGYTF.

The V and J genes are TRBV20-1 and TRBJ1-2; no definite D call. The V end was cut by 7 bases, the J end by 0 bases, with 3 bases between. The CDR3 totals 10 residues. Germline V gene sequence: CDR1 DFQATT, CDR2 SNEGSKA (reference sequence). This CDR3 reads CSVPNYGYTF. CDR3 sequence (DNA): TGCAGTGTTCCTAACTATGGCTACACCTTC.

The gene calls are TRBV2 and TRBJ2-1; TRBD1 aligns across 9 bases. The CDR3 runs 14 residues. V lost 6 bases to trimming and J lost 7 bases; unmatched junction nucleotides: 7. CDR1 SNHLY and CDR2 FYNNEI come from the germline V gene. The CDR3: CASRTNRGPNEQFF. Here the CDR3 DNA reads TGTGCCAGCAGAACCAACAGGGGGCCGAATGAGCAGTTCTTC.

This chain uses TRBV10-1 with TRBJ1-3, with 8 bases fitting TRBD1. V lost 3 bases to trimming and J lost 4 bases; unmatched junction nucleotides: 2. The germline V gene has CDR1 WNHNN and CDR2 SYGVQD (reference sequence). The CDR3 has 14 residues. The chain's CDR3 is CASSDRDRGNTIYF. DNA of the CDR3: TGCGCCAGCAGTGACCGGGACAGGGGAAACACCATATATTTT.

This clone was seen more than once but under ten times. The chain links TRBV11-1 to TRBJ2-3, with 9 bases matching TRBD2. This CDR3 has 15 residues. Germline V gene sequence: CDR1 SGHAT, CDR2 FQDESV (reference sequence). The V gene end was trimmed by 3 bases and the J gene end by 4 bases; junction bases not matched to a gene: 5. The CDR3 bases are TGTGCCAGCAGCTTTATAGCGGGAGCATCAGATACGCAGTATTTT. The encoded protein is CASSFIAGASDTQYF. Looking up the rest from reference TRBV11-1 and TRBJ2-3 gives the full variable domain: EAEVAQSPRYKITEKSQAVAFWCDPISGHATLYWYRQILGQGPELLVQFQDESVVDDSQLPKDRFSAERLKGVDSTLKIQPAELGDSAMYLCASSFIAGASDTQYFGPGTRLTVL.